The 11 T cell receptor beta chains listed next were all sequenced from one sample in a study of memory CD4+ T cells and cytomegalovirus serostatus. The data were produced by immunoSEQ multiplex PCR, yet TCRdb's version contains in-frame clones alone and is incomplete. The profile shows around 33,000 clones, about 75% of them singletons. The sort gate was single viable CD3+CD4+CD8-CD45RO+ cells for memory CD4+ T cells. Sequenced material: memory CD4+ T cells from blood. These receptors all stem from an adult in good health and CMV-seronegative. Some clones in this sample may be carry-over from other donors' samples.

The sample holds a few counts of this clone. The chain combines TRBV5-1 with TRBJ1-2; D gene uncertain. This CDR3 region has 11 residues. Trimming cost V 4 bases and J 4 bases, with 5 bases left between them. CDR1 is SGHRS, CDR2 YFSETQ, per germline. The CDR3 DNA is TGCGCCAGCAGCGCGGCCTATGGCTACACCTTC. It translates to CASSAAYGYTF.

The CDR3: CASRLQGHTDTQYF. CDR3 nucleotide sequence: TGTGCCAGCAGATTACAGGGTCACACAGATACGCAGTATTTT. The chain combines TRBV6-6 with TRBJ2-3, with D perhaps matching TRBD1 (6 bases). The CDR3 length is 14 residues. Germline CDR1 is MNHNY and CDR2 is SVGAGI (reference sequence). Trimming took 6 bases from V and 2 from J, leaving 12 bases between them.

This chain joins TRBV19 and TRBJ1-2; D is possibly TRBD1 (6 bases). Germline CDR1 LNHDA, CDR2 SQIVND (reference sequence). Trimming took off 3 bases at V and 2 bases at J, with 10 bases between the two ends. CDR3 size: 14 residues. CDR3 DNA: TGTGCCAGTAGTATGGACAGATGGAACTATGGCTACACCTTC. This gives the protein CASSMDRWNYGYTF.

This clone was seen more than once but under ten times. The rearrangement uses TRBV10-2 and TRBJ1-5, with unresolved D. The CDR3 is 13 residues long. V was pared by 2 bases and J by 5 bases, with 7 bases between. Germline-derived CDR1 and CDR2 are WSHSY and SAAADI. The DNA for the CDR3 is TGCGCCAGCAGTGAGCACAGCGATCAGCCCCAGCATTTT. Its protein product is CASSEHSDQPQHF.

This clone was observed a handful of times. V is TRBV7-2 and J is TRBJ1-5; TRBD1 matches 7 bases. V trimming: 5 bases; J trimming: 0 bases; junction bases outside the gene matches: 1. The V gene's germline CDR1 is SGHTA and CDR2 FQGNSA. CDR3 length equals 14 residues. The CDR3 DNA reads as TGTGCCAGCAGCAGGACAGGTAGCAATCAGCCCCAGCATTTT. Translated: CASSRTGSNQPQHF.

This chain uses TRBV15 with TRBJ2-3; D ambiguous. Germline V gene data show CDR1 as LNHNV and CDR2 as YYDKDF (reference sequence). The CDR3 consists of 14 residues. V was shortened by 1 base and J by 4 bases, with 9 bases between the two germline ends. The CDR3 sequence: CATSRVGQSDTQYF. The CDR3 DNA follows: TGTGCCACCAGCAGAGTTGGGCAGTCAGATACGCAGTATTTT.

V gene TRBV11-2 combines with J gene TRBJ1-2; D not certain. Trimming pared 0 bases from V and 4 bases from J, leaving 9 bases between. The CDR3 runs 14 residues. Germline V gene data show CDR1 as SGHAT and CDR2 as FQNNGV. For the CDR3, the DNA is TGTGCCAGCAGCTTAGATCAGGAGGTCTATGGCTACACCTTC. Translation gives CASSLDQEVYGYTF. The entire variable domain, with the rest obtained from reference TRBV11-2 and TRBJ1-2, is as follows: EAGVAQSPRYKIIEKRQSVAFWCNPISGHATLYWYQQILGQGPKLLIQFQNNGVVDDSQLPKDRFSAERLKGVDSTLKIQPAKLEDSAVYLCASSLDQEVYGYTFGSGTRLTVV.

V usage is TRBV11-2 and J usage is TRBJ1-2; TRBD1 aligns across 7 bases. Germline V gene sequence: CDR1 SGHAT, CDR2 FQNNGV. Trimming cost V 5 bases and J 3 bases; bases outside gene matches: 6. The CDR3 sequence is 14 residues long. The CDR3 coding sequence is TGTGCCAGCAGCCCCCGACAGGGAGACTATGGCTACACCTTC. This codes for CASSPRQGDYGYTF.

CDR3 nucleotide sequence: TGTGCCTGGGGTGGACAGCTGAACACTGAAGCTTTCTTT. Amino acid sequence: CAWGGQLNTEAFF. J is TRBJ1-1 and V is TRBV30; TRBD1 is a possible D gene (6 bases). CDR1 and CDR2 (germline): GTSNPN, SVGIG (reference sequence). The CDR3 sequence is 13 residues long. Trimming shortened V by 5 bases and J by 0 bases, and 10 bases separated the two germline ends.

This clone was observed a handful of times. This chain joins TRBV20-1 and TRBJ1-1, with D perhaps TRBD1 (5 bases). The V gene lost 6 bases and the J gene lost 3 bases, with 8 bases spanning the gap. The CDR3 sequence is 11 residues long. Germline assignment: CDR1 DFQATT and CDR2 SNEGSKA (reference sequence). This chain's CDR3 is CSALQDTEAFF. As DNA, the CDR3 is TGCAGTGCCTTACAGGACACTGAAGCTTTCTTT.

The DNA of the CDR3 is TGTGCCAGCAGCTTAGGGACAGAGAACTATGGCTACACCTTC. Its translation: CASSLGTENYGYTF. V usage is TRBV11-3 and J usage is TRBJ1-2, with D possibly matching TRBD1 (6 bases). The V gene's germline CDR1 is SGHNT and CDR2 YENEEA. The ends were cut back, 1 base at V and 2 bases at J, with 8 bases in the middle. The CDR3 is 14 amino acids.